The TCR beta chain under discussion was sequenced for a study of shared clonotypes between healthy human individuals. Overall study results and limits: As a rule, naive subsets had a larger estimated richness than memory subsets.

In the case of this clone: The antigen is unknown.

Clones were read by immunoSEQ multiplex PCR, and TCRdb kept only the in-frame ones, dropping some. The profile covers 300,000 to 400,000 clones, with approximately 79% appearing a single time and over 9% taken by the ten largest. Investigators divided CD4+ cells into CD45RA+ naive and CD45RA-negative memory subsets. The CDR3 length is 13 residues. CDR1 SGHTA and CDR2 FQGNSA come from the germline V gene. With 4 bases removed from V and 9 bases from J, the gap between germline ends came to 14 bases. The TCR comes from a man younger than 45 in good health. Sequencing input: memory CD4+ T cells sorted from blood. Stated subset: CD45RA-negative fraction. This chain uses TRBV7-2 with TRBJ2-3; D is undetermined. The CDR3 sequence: CASSSRIQSTQYF. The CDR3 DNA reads TGTGCCAGCAGCTCTAGGATCCAGAGCACGCAGTATTTT.